This note documents a single TCR beta chain sequence. What it recognizes is unknown. The source of the sample is a study of identical twins. Study-wide results and caveats: Twin sharing of out-of-frame TCR alpha was underestimated by models in monozygotic pairs. Twin-shared out-of-frame alpha sequences were enriched for low generation probability.

This CDR3 spans 13 amino acids. Trimming took off 3 bases at V and 5 bases at J, with 10 bases between the two ends. Per the germline V gene, CDR1 is SGHTA and CDR2 is FQGNSA. Addition of a universal primer site occurred through template switching, and cDNA carried unique molecular identifiers. TCRdb re-analysed the 5' RACE reads in MiXCR, keeping a single row per CDR3 protein. The table records around 690,000 distinct CDR3 sequences, around 20% of them present only once. The sample also formed part of further work on T cells expressing NK-cell markers. That paper adds: The authors derived TCR beta repertoires from sorted CD3+CD56+NKG2C+, CD3+CD56+NKG2C- and CD3+CD56-NKG2C+ T cells.

The sequencing sample was made of PBMCs. The clonotype originates from a woman between 18 and 30 years old in good health. V is TRBV7-2 and J is TRBJ2-5; D unclear. The CDR3 spells CASSFTPSETQYF. The DNA for the CDR3 is TGTGCCAGCAGCTTCACTCCATCGGAGACCCAGTACTTC. The full variable domain, in which reference TRBV7-2 and TRBJ2-5 provide the parts outside the CDR3, is GAGVSQSPSNKVTEKGKDVELRCDPISGHTALYWYRQSLGQGLEFLIYFQGNSAPDKSGLPSDRFSAERTGGSVSTLTIQRTQQEDSAVYLCASSFTPSETQYFGPGTRLLVL.